The TCR beta chain described here comes from a study of monozygotic twins with inflammatory bowel disease. Using eight separate reactions per sample, the authors generated cDNA. Template switching incorporated UMIs with a 6-nucleotide sample barcode. TCRdb reprocessed the 5' RACE reads, keeping one entry per CDR3 protein, no DNA. This sample contains hundreds of thousands of distinct CDR3 sequences. Study conclusions and caveats: With inverse Simpson as the measure, TCRbeta diversity was lower in IBD patients than in healthy co-twins. Distinct T cell subtypes could not be told apart.

Remarks on this clonotype: Antigen: not known.

The length of the CDR3 is 15 residues. Germline loops: CDR1 SGHDT, CDR2 YYEEEE. V usage is TRBV5-6 and J usage is TRBJ1-2; the TCRdb call, TRBD1, lacks DNA for checking. Material for sequencing was blood. This clonotype was sampled from a human donor with ulcerative colitis or Crohn's disease, or a healthy co-twin of an affected twin (not recorded which). The CDR3 sequence is CASSRRQGLLYGYTF.